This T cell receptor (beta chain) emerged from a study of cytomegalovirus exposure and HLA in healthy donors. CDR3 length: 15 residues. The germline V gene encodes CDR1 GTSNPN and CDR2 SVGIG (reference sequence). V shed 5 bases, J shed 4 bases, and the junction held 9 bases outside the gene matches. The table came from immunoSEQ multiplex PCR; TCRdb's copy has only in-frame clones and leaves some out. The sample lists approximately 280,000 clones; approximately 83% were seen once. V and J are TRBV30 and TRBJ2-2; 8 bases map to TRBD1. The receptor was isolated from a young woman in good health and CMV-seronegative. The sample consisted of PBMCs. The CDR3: CAWDKTGVGTGELFF. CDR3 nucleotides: TGTGCCTGGGACAAGACAGGGGTTGGCACCGGGGAGCTGTTTTTT.